A selection of T cell receptor beta chains follows, all from one sample in a study of T cell changes during pregnancy in multiple sclerosis. Assay used: immunoSEQ multiplex PCR; TCRdb lists only in-frame clones, some missing. The sample has about 120,000 clones, roughly 92% seen once. Sequenced here: peripheral blood, sampled before pregnancy. Receptor source: a female donor with multiple sclerosis, enrolled in a pregnancy study. Both conserved end residues are trimmed from each CDR3.

v_gene	CDR3aa
TRBV5-6	ASSAYGTRDNQPQH
TRBV18	ASSPSAQAGGNYGYT
TRBV25-1	ASSEYAGFRTDTQY
TRBV19	ASSAWGRSHEQY
TRBV14	ASSPYSGGPNTEAF
TRBV9	ASSVSASEYNEQF
TRBV30	AWGGSSTDTQY
TRBV9	ASSSGDRHTEAF
TRBV5-5	ASSLARTGPVETQY
TRBV5-5	ASSQRGAGISYEQY
TRBV7-9	ASSLGGGHLNYGYT
TRBV6-4	ASSGASGGTTDTQY
TRBV5-1	ASSPLGGQETQY
TRBV2	ASSEGVPAGPAYEQY
TRBV11-2	ASSRSSGGIGELF
TRBV10-1	ATPEGGSTDTQY
TRBV19	ASRRGTSGGLSTDTQY
TRBV10-2	ASRVAGNTGELF
TRBV30	AWSVDSNTGELF
TRBV7-9	ASTADRVGYGYT
TRBV5-4	ASSLAGWSDTQY
TRBV6-5	ASSSDIYSKF
TRBV6-1	ASSDLLGSLETQY
TRBV6-1	ASTLTAPGEQF
TRBV29-1	SVGGNTGKDEQY
TRBV5-1	ASSRELDKHTEAF
TRBV4-2	ASSQEISSTEAF
TRBV6-1	ASSATRFEQF
TRBV7-9	ASSLPRENYGYT
TRBV15	ATSRDGAGNQPQH
TRBV5-4	ASNLQGIGNTEAF
TRBV6-5	ASSYRDRNSPLH
TRBV19	ASSITGTKASETQY
TRBV27	ASSLLAGVTGELF
TRBV6-5	ASRRDRGTEAF
TRBV5-1	ASSRDRGEQF
TRBV5-5	ASSLGRGLGTLYGYT
TRBV6-1	ASRYVAAGNEQF
TRBV12-5	ASDLQGVPDTQY
TRBV6-5	ASSPFWGDEKLF
TRBV9	ASSVDGLNTGELF
TRBV9	ASSPSRENTEAF
TRBV7-2	ASSLRQAGFNSPLH
TRBV13	ASSLVGGEQF
TRBV2	ASISDRQNQPQH
TRBV5-1	ASSPGHLQETQY
TRBV5-5	ASSLAGNQPQH
TRBV19	ASSKQGYPSTDTQY
TRBV5-1	ASSLAPGAGYT
TRBV27	ASSGGKRGPKETQY
TRBV5-1	ASSLGGQRTDTQY
TRBV11-2	ASSLLAGVSYEQY
TRBV5-1	ASSSRGTEAF
TRBV13	ASSLSSLAGTTDTQY
TRBV9	ASSAGGTANEKLF
TRBV10-2	ASMGPKTGLQETQY
TRBV19	ASSIRPQGGSTIY
TRBV14	ASSETGYEQY
TRBV18	ASSPGEGASY
TRBV29-1	SVGGTQGVNTEAF